These 3 T cell receptor beta chains were all obtained from the same sample, sequenced in a study of blood T cell repertoires in COVID-19. The table came from immunoSEQ multiplex PCR; TCRdb's copy has only in-frame clones and leaves some out. The table has fewer than 350,000 clones, about 85% seen once; the top ten hold about 1.9%. Sequencing was performed on PBMCs or T cells enriched from blood (not recorded which). Receptor source: a woman aged 25-40 years who had been exposed to COVID-19.

CDR3: CASSLGQGRPISNQPQHF. The CDR3 DNA reads as TGCGCCAGCAGTTTAGGACAGGGGAGACCTATTAGCAATCAGCCCCAGCATTTT. V and J are TRBV23-1 and TRBJ1-5; 9 bases are a match to TRBD1. TRBV23-1 qualifies as an ORF whose function is uncertain. CDR3 size: 18 residues. Trimming cost V 5 bases and J 0 bases; bases outside gene matches: 11.

The J gene is TRBJ1-2, the V gene TRBV9, with 8 bases matching TRBD1. From germline, CDR1 is SGDLS and CDR2 YYNGEE. After removal of 2 bases from V and 7 bases from J, the junction contained 10 bases not matched to a gene. This CDR3 has 15 amino acids. The CDR3 DNA reads TGTGCCAGCAGCGTGTCGACAGGGGCGCGTGGTGGCTACACCTTC. Its protein is CASSVSTGARGGYTF.

This clone has just a few counts. CDR3 sequence reads: CASSPDGVQPQHF. The CDR3 DNA reads as TGTGCCAGCAGCCCGGACGGGGTGCAGCCCCAGCATTTT. V is TRBV7-2 and J is TRBJ1-5; D call uncertain. The CDR3 runs 13 residues. Germline loops: CDR1 SGHTA, CDR2 FQGNSA. V was clipped by 5 bases and J by 7 bases, with 12 bases between them.